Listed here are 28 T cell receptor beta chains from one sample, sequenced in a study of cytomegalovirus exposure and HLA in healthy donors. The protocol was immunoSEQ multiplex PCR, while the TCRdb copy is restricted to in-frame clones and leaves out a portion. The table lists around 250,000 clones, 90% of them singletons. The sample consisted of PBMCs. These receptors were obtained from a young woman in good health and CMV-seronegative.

CDR3 sequence (DNA): TGTGTCACCTCAGAGGGCTCCAGCACCTACGAGCAGTACTTC. Its translation is CVTSEGSSTYEQYF. This chain uses TRBV6-1 with TRBJ2-7; maybe TRBD2 (5 bases). CDR3 length: 14 residues. Germline V gives CDR1 MNHNS, CDR2 SASEGT.

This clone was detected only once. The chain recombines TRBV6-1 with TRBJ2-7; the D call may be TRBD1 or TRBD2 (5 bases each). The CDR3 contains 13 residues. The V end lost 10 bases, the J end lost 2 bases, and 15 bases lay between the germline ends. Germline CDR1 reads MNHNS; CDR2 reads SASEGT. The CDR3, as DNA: TGTGCCACCAGGGACGGTTCAGCCTACGAGCAGTACTTC. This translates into CATRDGSAYEQYF.

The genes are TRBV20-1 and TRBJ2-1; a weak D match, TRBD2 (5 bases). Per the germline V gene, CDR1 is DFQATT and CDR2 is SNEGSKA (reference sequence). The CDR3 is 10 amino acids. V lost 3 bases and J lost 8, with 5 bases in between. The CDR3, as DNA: TGCAGTGCTAGGAGGGATGAGCAGTTCTTC. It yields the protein CSARRDEQFF.

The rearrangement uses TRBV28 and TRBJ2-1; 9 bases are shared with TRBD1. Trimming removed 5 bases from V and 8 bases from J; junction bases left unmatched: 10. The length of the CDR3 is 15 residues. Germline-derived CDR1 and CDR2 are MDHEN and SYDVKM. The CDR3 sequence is CASSPWDRVADEQFF. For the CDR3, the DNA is TGTGCCAGCAGTCCGTGGGACAGGGTTGCCGATGAGCAGTTCTTC.

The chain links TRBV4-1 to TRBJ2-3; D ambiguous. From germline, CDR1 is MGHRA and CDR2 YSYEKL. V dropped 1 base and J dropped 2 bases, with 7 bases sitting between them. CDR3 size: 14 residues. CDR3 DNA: TGCGCCAGCAGCCAAGTCGCCAACACAGATACGCAGTATTTT. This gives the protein CASSQVANTDTQYF.

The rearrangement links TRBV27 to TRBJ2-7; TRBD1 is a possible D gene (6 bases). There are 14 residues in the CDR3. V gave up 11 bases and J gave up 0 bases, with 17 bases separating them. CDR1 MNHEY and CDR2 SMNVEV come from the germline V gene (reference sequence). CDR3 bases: TGTGCCGCTGGACCCCACAGGGCCTCCTACGAGCAGTACTTC. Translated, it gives CAAGPHRASYEQYF.

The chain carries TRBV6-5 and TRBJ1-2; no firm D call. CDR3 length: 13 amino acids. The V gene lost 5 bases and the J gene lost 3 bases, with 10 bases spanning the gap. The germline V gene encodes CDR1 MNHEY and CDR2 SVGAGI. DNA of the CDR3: TGTGCCAGCAGTGCAGTATCGGACTATGGCTACACCTTC. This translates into CASSAVSDYGYTF.

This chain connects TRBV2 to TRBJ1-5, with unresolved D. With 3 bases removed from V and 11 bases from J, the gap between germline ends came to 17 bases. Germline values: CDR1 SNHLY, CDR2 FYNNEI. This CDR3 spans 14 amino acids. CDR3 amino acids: CASSEGRLISTQHF. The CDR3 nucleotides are TGTGCCAGCAGTGAGGGCAGGTTAATCAGTACCCAGCATTTT.

The CDR3 DNA sequence: TGTGCCAGCACCCAGACAGGGAGGGAGACCCAGTACTTC. Translation gives CASTQTGRETQYF. The chain is built from TRBV6-5 and TRBJ2-5; the D gene is possibly TRBD1 (7 bases). From germline, CDR1 is MNHEY and CDR2 SVGAGI. The germline V and J ends were trimmed by 7 bases and 5 bases, with 14 bases remaining between them. This CDR3 comprises 13 residues.

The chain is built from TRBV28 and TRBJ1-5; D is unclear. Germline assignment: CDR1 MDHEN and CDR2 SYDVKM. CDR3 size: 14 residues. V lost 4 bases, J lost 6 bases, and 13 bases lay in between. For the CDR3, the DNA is TGTGCCAGCAGTTCGCGAATGGGCAGTCAGCCCCAGCATTTT. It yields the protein CASSSRMGSQPQHF. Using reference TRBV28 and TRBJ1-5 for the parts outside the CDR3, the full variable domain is DVKVTQSSRYLVKRTGEKVFLECVQDMDHENMFWYRQDPGLGLRLIYFSYDVKMKEKGDIPEGYSVSREKKERFSLILESASTNQTSMYLCASSSRMGSQPQHFGDGTRLSIL.

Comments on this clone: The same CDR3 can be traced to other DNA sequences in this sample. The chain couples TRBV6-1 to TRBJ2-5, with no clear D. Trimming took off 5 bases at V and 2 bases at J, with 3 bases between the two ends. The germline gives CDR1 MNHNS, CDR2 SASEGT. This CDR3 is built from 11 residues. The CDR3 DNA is TGTGCCAGCAGTACACAAGAGACCCAGTACTTC. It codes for CASSTQETQYF.

The chain's CDR3 is CASSQGGARSSEAEQFF. CDR3 in DNA: TGCGCCAGCAGCCAAGGAGGGGCTCGTAGTTCGGAGGCTGAGCAGTTCTTC. J is TRBJ2-1 and V is TRBV4-1; tentatively, D is TRBD1 or TRBD2 (5 bases each). CDR1 and CDR2 from the germline V gene are MGHRA and YSYEKL. CDR3 size: 17 residues. Trimming took off 1 base at V and 9 bases at J, with 22 bases between the two ends.

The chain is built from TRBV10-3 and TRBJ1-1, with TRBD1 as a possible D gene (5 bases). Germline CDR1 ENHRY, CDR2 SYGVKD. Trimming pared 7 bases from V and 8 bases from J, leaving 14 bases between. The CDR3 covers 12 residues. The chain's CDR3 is CAITAEAGEAFF. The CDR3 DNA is TGTGCCATCACCGCTGAGGCAGGGGAAGCTTTCTTT.

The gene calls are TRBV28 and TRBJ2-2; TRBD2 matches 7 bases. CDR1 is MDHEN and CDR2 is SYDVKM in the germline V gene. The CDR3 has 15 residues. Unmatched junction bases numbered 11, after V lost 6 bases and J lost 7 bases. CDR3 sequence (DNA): TGTGCCAGCAGAATGGGGACGGGGAGGGACGGGGAGCTGTTTTTT. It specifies CASRMGTGRDGELFF.

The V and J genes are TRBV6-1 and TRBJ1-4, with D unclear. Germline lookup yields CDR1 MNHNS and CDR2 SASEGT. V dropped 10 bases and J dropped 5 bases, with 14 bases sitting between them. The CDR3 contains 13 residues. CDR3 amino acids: CATLSGLNEKLFF. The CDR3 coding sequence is TGTGCCACCCTTTCGGGTTTGAATGAAAAACTGTTTTTT.

The CDR3 nucleotides read TGTGCCACCAGCAGAGACGCGTCAGTCAAACTAAACAATGAGCAGTTCTTC. It codes for CATSRDASVKLNNEQFF. The chain has TRBV15 and TRBJ2-1; no definite D call. The CDR3 runs 17 residues. The V gene's germline CDR1 is LNHNV and CDR2 YYDKDF (reference sequence). V lost 0 bases to trimming and J lost 5 bases, with 17 bases between them.

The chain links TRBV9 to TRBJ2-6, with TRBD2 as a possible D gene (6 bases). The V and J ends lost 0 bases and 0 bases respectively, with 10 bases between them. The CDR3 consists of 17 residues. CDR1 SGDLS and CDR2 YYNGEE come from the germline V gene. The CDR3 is CASSVVSGVSGANVLTF. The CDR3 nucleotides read TGTGCCAGCAGCGTAGTATCGGGGGTCTCTGGGGCCAACGTCCTGACTTTC.

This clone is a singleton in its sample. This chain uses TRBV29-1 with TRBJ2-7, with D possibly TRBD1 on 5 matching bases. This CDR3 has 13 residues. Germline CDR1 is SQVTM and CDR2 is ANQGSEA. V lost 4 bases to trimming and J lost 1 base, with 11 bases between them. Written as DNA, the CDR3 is TGCAGCGTTGGAGCAGGGCTTTCCTACGAGCAGTACTTC. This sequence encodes CSVGAGLSYEQYF.

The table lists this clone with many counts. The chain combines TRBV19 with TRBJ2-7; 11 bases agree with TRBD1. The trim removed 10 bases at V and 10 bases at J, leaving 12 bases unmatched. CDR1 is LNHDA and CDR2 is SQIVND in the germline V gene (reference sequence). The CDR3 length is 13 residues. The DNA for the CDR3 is TGTGCCACCGCGCCTGGACAGGGGGCGCAACAGTACTTC. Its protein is CATAPGQGAQQYF.

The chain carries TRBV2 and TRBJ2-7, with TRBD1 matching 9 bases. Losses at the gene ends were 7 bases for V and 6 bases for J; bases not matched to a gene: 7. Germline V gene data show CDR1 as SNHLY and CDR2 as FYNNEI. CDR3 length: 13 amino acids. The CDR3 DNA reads TGTGCCAGCATCGGGACAGGGTCTTTCGAGCAGTACTTC. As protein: CASIGTGSFEQYF.

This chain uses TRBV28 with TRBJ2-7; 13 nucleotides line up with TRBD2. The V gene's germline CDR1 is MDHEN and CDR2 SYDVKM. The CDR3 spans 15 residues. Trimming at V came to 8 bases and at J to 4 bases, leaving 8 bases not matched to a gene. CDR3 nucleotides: TGTGCCAGCGCCTCAGGACTAGCGGGAGCATACGAGCAGTACTTC. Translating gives CASASGLAGAYEQYF.

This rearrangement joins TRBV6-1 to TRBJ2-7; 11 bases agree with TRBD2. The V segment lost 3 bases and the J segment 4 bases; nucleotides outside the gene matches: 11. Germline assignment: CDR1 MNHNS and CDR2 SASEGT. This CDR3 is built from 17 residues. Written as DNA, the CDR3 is TGTGCCAGCAGTGAGTTAACCGGTAGACTAGCGGGGTACGAGCAGTACTTC. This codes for CASSELTGRLAGYEQYF.

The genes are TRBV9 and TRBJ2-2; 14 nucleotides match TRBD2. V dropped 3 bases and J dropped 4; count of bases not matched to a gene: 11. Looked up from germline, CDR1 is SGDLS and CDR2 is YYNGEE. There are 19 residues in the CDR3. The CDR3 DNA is TGTGCCAGCAGCGCCCAGCTGGGGACTAGCGGGAGACTCACCGGGGAGCTGTTTTTT. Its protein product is CASSAQLGTSGRLTGELFF.

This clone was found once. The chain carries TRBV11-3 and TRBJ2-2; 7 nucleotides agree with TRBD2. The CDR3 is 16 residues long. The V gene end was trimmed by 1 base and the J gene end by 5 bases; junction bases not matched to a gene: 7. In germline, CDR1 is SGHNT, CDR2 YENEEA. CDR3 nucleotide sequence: TGTGCCAGCAGCTTAGGGGGAGGGCCTGAGACCGGGGAGCTGTTTTTT. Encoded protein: CASSLGGGPETGELFF.

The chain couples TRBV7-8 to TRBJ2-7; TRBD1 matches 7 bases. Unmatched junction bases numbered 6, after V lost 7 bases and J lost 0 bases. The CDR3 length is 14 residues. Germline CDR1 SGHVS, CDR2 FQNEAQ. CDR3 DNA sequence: TGTGCCAGCACCACGGACAGGAACTCCTACGAGCAGTACTTC. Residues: CASTTDRNSYEQYF.

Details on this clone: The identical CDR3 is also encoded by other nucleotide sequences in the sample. The CDR3 protein is CASSLGAGSYEQYF. DNA of the CDR3: TGTGCCAGCAGCTTGGGCGCAGGCTCCTACGAGCAGTACTTC. This chain connects TRBV5-6 to TRBJ2-7, with D uncertain. The CDR3 runs to 14 residues. CDR1 is SGHDT and CDR2 is YYEEEE in the germline V gene. V was trimmed by 0 bases and J by 0 bases, leaving 7 bases between them. Combining the CDR3 with reference TRBV5-6 and TRBJ2-7 gives the whole variable domain DAGVTQSPTHLIKTRGQQVTLRCSPKSGHDTVSWYQQALGQGPQFIFQYYEEEERQRGNFPDRFSGHQFPNYSSELNVNALLLGDSALYLCASSLGAGSYEQYFGPGTRLTVT.

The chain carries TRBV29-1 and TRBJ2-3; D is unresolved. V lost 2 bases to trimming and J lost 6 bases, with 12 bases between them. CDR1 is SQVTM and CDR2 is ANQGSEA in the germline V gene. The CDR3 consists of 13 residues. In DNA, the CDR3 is TGCAGCGTTGAAAACCACAGTATGGATACGCAGTATTTT. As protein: CSVENHSMDTQYF.

CDR3 sequence reads: CASSPPPGTSGSNEQYF. For the CDR3, the DNA is TGTGCCAGCAGTCCGCCCCCCGGGACTAGCGGGAGCAACGAGCAGTACTTC. V usage is TRBV27 and J usage is TRBJ2-7, with 14 positions matching TRBD2. V lost 5 bases and J lost 5; bases outside the gene matches: 11. Germline CDR1 is MNHEY and CDR2 is SMNVEV (reference sequence). This CDR3 spans 17 amino acids.